This entry concerns a single TCR beta chain. Within the sample, other DNA sequences also encode this same CDR3. This sample was taken from a study of blood T cell repertoires in COVID-19. Turning to the study itself: The United States, Italy and Spain provided the acute and convalescent COVID-19 samples. In each case, the material was cDNA or gDNA derived from T cells, B-cell-depleted T cells, or PBMCs.

As originally analysed: Amplification of reference gene primers provided the estimated nucleated cell counts. This table comes from immunoSEQ multiplex PCR, and its TCRdb copy is limited to in-frame clones, with some not included. The DNA was the basis for D and trimming; V, J and clone size are from that table. The sample lists fewer than 200,000 clones, 80% to 85% occurring once. This CDR3 comprises 14 residues. Per the germline V gene, CDR1 is LGHNT and CDR2 is FRNRAP. After removal of 5 bases from V and 5 bases from J, the junction contained 6 bases not matched to a gene. The TCR sequence derives from a man between 65 and 80 years old with active or convalescent COVID-19. The sequenced material came from peripheral blood. The chain couples TRBV12-5 to TRBJ2-7; 10 nucleotides line up with TRBD1. CDR3 in amino acids: CASGPGQGGHEQYF. In DNA form, the CDR3 reads TGTGCTAGTGGTCCAGGACAGGGGGGCCACGAGCAGTACTTC.